The T cell receptor (beta chain) under discussion was sequenced for a study of T cell repertoires in cytomegalovirus infection. Across the whole study: It can be stated that public TCR beta signatures indicated CMV infection as well as a matching HLA type. Whole-study results and caveats: Adding up the frequency of public TCR beta families identified people who carried CMV plus the relevant HLA.

TCRdb analysed the reads with MiXCR anew, one entry per CDR3 protein. The table lists roughly 78,000 distinct CDR3 sequences, roughly 39% of them singletons. This clonotype was detected only a few times. Its antigen is not identified. The sample was CD8+ T cells from cultured PBMCs, taken from culture after CMV antigen stimulation. The TCR comes from a human donor in good health (CMV status not recorded). Some clones in this sample may be carry-over from other donors' samples.

The CDR3 reads CASSIDPSRTGGTEAFF. As DNA, the CDR3 is TGTGCCAGTAGTATAGATCCTTCTCGGACTGGGGGGACTGAAGCTTTCTTT. This chain connects TRBV19 to TRBJ1-1, with D perhaps TRBD1 (5 bases). The CDR3 spans 17 residues. Trimming took off 0 bases at V and 5 bases at J, with 19 bases between the two ends. Germline V CDR1 and CDR2: LNHDA, SQIVND (reference sequence).